This TCR beta chain was sequenced for a study of T cells in Graves' hyperthyroidism and ophthalmopathy. This clonotype was counted ten times or more. Patients aged 18 to 65 had newly diagnosed hyperthyroidism that had lasted under 2 months. PBMCs came from 10 ml fresh peripheral blood. This CDR3 contains 15 residues. V shed 6 bases, J shed 9 bases, and the junction held 12 bases outside the gene matches. The V gene's germline CDR1 is DFQATT and CDR2 SNEGSKA (reference sequence). Researchers amplified the TCR beta CDR3 regions from RNA transcripts. The study used the HTBI primer set for a first-round RT-PCR of the TCR CDR3. TCRdb re-analysed the multiplex PCR reads in MiXCR, keeping a single row per CDR3 protein. In the table there are over 700,000 distinct CDR3 sequences, over 15% of which are singletons.

The chain combines TRBV20-1 with TRBJ2-1, with 12 nucleotides matching TRBD2. The sequenced material came from blood. This receptor was taken from a woman aged 50 to 60 with Graves' hyperthyroidism that later progressed to Graves' ophthalmopathy. The CDR3 reads CSAFPPSGGAGEQFF. Written as DNA, the CDR3 is TGCAGTGCCTTCCCTCCTAGCGGGGGGGCAGGTGAGCAGTTCTTC.